This TCR beta chain was captured in a study of blood T cell repertoires in COVID-19. Germline V CDR1 and CDR2: LGHDT, YNNKEL (reference sequence). The CDR3 loop spans 11 amino acids. The V end lost 5 bases, the J end lost 8 bases, and 9 bases lay between the germline ends. Libraries were prepared by immunoSEQ multiplex PCR; TCRdb keeps only in-frame clonotypes and omits some of them. Here the sample spans about 110,000 clones, 82% being singletons. This TCR derives from a man aged 70 or older with acute or convalescent COVID-19. Material for sequencing was peripheral blood. The gene calls are TRBV3-1 (or the pseudogene TRBV3-2) and TRBJ1-1, with D perhaps matching TRBD1 (6 bases). The CDR3, as DNA: TGTGCCAGCAGCAACACAGGGGAAGCTTTCTTT. Translated: CASSNTGEAFF.